These T cell receptor beta chains were read from a single sample in a study of regulatory dendritic cells for organ transplantation. These receptors have no known antigen. Assay used: immunoSEQ multiplex PCR; TCRdb lists only in-frame clones, some missing. This sample has about 10,000 clones, with about 85% found just once. Specimen: memory CD4+ T cells from blood cultured with dendritic cells. Receptor source: a human donor in good health. CDR3s include the opening cysteine and the closing phenylalanine or tryptophan. Fields, in order: CDR3 protein, CDR3 DNA, clone size, J gene, CDR3 length, V gene, D gene. D genes are given only for firm matches. Size tells how often a clone was seen (once, few, many) or the class of an expanded clone, and some rows leave it out.

CASSWDRGLGYEQYF TGTGCCAGCAGTTGGGACAGGGGTCTTGGCTACGAGCAGTACTTC . TRBJ2-7 15 TRBV28 TRBD1
CASSLTMGNTDTQYF TGTGCCAGCAGCTTAACGATGGGGAACACAGATACGCAGTATTTT . TRBJ2-3 15 TRBV7-3 .
CASSILSGLGGQPQHF TGTGCCAGTAGTATTCTATCAGGACTGGGGGGCCAGCCCCAGCATTTT . TRBJ1-5 16 TRBV19 .
CASSLASVRGQHYGYTF TGTGCCAGCAGCTTAGCCAGTGTCAGGGGGCAACACTATGGCTACACCTTC . TRBJ1-2 17 TRBV7-2 TRBD1
CASSVRGFGRTDTQYF TGTGCCAGCAGTGTACGGGGTTTCGGCCGCACAGATACGCAGTATTTT . TRBJ2-3 16 TRBV6-4 .
CASSQAGAGSYNEQFF TGTGCCAGCAGTCAAGCGGGGGCGGGATCTTACAATGAGCAGTTCTTC . TRBJ2-1 16 TRBV6-1 TRBD2
CASSLAPLGQGGTDTQYF TGTGCCAGCAGCTTAGCGCCCCTCGGACAGGGAGGAACAGATACGCAGTATTTT . TRBJ2-3 18 TRBV7-9 TRBD1
CAWSVKGTGSNEKLFF TGTGCCTGGAGTGTAAAAGGGACAGGGAGTAATGAAAAACTGTTTTTT . TRBJ1-4 16 TRBV30 TRBD1
CASSFLAASNYGYTF TGTGCCAGCAGTTTCCTCGCGGCCTCTAACTATGGCTACACCTTC . TRBJ1-2 15 TRBV27 .
CASSLTDRGGSYNEQFF TGTGCCAGCAGCTTAACGGACAGAGGGGGCTCCTACAATGAGCAGTTCTTC . TRBJ2-1 17 TRBV7-3 .
CASSQEQNRGEQFF TGCGCCAGCAGCCAAGAACAGAACCGGGGTGAGCAGTTCTTC . TRBJ2-1 14 TRBV4-3 .
CASSLRRETQYF TGTGCCAGCAGCTTGAGGAGAGAGACCCAGTACTTC . TRBJ2-5 12 TRBV5-6 .
CASSLFQHEQFF TGTGCCAGCAGTTTATTCCAGCATGAGCAGTTCTTC . TRBJ2-1 12 TRBV28 .
CASNIQGLDGYTF TGTGCCAGCAACATACAGGGACTTGACGGCTACACCTTC . TRBJ1-2 13 TRBV7-9 .
CAISPRLAGGNTDTQYF TGTGCCATCAGTCCCCGGTTAGCGGGGGGTAACACAGATACGCAGTATTTT once TRBJ2-3 17 TRBV10-3 TRBD2
CAIAPPRSSYEQYF TGTGCCATCGCTCCGCCTAGGAGCTCCTACGAGCAGTACTTC . TRBJ2-7 14 TRBV10-3 .
CASSLDVGSSRTNEKLFF TGTGCCAGCAGCTTAGATGTCGGGAGCTCGCGGACTAATGAAAAACTGTTTTTT . TRBJ1-4 18 TRBV11-2 .
CASRPRDRDSYEQYF TGTGCCAGTAGACCCCGGGACAGGGACTCCTACGAGCAGTACTTC . TRBJ2-7 15 TRBV19 TRBD1
CASSPQGGDTEAFF TGTGCCAGCAGTCCCCAGGGAGGAGACACTGAAGCTTTCTTT . TRBJ1-1 14 TRBV6-6 .
CASSLGLTDYGYTF TGTGCCAGCAGCTTAGGATTAACGGACTATGGCTACACCTTC . TRBJ1-2 14 TRBV11-2 .
CASSRQEIADTQYF TGTGCCAGCAGCCGACAGGAAATCGCAGATACGCAGTATTTT . TRBJ2-3 14 TRBV6-5 .
CASSLKASYNEQFF TGTGCCAGCAGCTTAAAGGCCTCCTACAATGAGCAGTTCTTC . TRBJ2-1 14 TRBV7-2 .
CASSFGRGAPYGYTF TGTGCCAGCAGTTTTGGGCGGGGGGCGCCCTATGGCTACACCTTC . TRBJ1-2 15 TRBV27 .
CASSTPRELETQYF TGTGCCAGCAGCACGCCCAGGGAATTGGAGACCCAGTACTTC . TRBJ2-5 14 TRBV5-5 .
CASTLSGSWTDTQYF TGTGCCAGCACCCTTAGTGGGAGTTGGACAGATACGCAGTATTTT . TRBJ2-3 15 TRBV27 .
CASSLADRGNEKLFF TGTGCCAGCAGCTTAGCGGACAGGGGGAATGAAAAACTGTTTTTT . TRBJ1-4 15 TRBV7-2 TRBD1
CASSQDVSYTF TGCGCCAGCAGCCAAGATGTCTCCTACACCTTC few TRBJ1-2 11 TRBV4-1 .
CASRPPGQLDSPLHF TGTGCCAGCAGACCCCCGGGACAACTGGATTCACCCCTCCACTTT . TRBJ1-6 15 TRBV6-5 .
CASSLTTTANYGYTF TGTGCCAGCAGTTTAACAACGACAGCTAACTATGGCTACACCTTC . TRBJ1-2 15 TRBV28 .
CASSLVQGANYGYTF TGTGCCAGCAGCTTAGTACAGGGAGCTAACTATGGCTACACCTTC . TRBJ1-2 15 TRBV7-2 .
CSVQPTSGSFEQFF TGCAGCGTTCAGCCGACTAGCGGGAGTTTTGAGCAGTTCTTC once TRBJ2-1 14 TRBV29-1 TRBD2
CASSVEDGHLEGQYF TGTGCCAGCAGCGTCGAGGATGGACATCTTGAGGGCCAGTACTTC . TRBJ2-5 15 TRBV9 .
CASSLGVTQGVNTEAFF TGCGCCAGCAGCTTGGGGGTTACGCAGGGGGTGAACACTGAAGCTTTCTTT . TRBJ1-1 17 TRBV5-1 TRBD1
CASSPPSQVLADTQYF TGTGCCAGCTCACCACCCTCCCAGGTATTAGCAGATACGCAGTATTTT . TRBJ2-3 16 TRBV18 .
CASSLSSGGTQYF TGTGCCAGCAGCTTATCCTCCGGGGGGACCCAGTACTTC . TRBJ2-5 13 TRBV11-3 .
CASSSNLAGRTGELFF TGTGCCAGCTCATCGAATTTAGCGGGTAGAACCGGGGAGCTGTTTTTT . TRBJ2-2 16 TRBV18 TRBD2
CASSPPYSSTIYF TGTGCCAGCTCACCACCGTACTCGAGCACCATATATTTT once TRBJ1-3 13 TRBV18 .
CAISDRGGRAEAFF TGTGCCATCAGTGACCGGGGGGGTAGGGCTGAAGCTTTCTTT . TRBJ1-1 14 TRBV10-3 .
CASSISTGVGQPQHF TGTGCCAGTAGTATTTCGACAGGGGTTGGTCAGCCCCAGCATTTT few TRBJ1-5 15 TRBV19 TRBD1
CASSLVLASEQYF TGTGCCAGCAGCTTAGTCCTGGCCAGCGAGCAGTACTTC . TRBJ2-7 13 TRBV7-9 .
CASSQGTSGSSRSYEQYF TGTGCCAGCAGCCAGGGGACTAGCGGGAGTTCGAGATCCTACGAGCAGTACTTC . TRBJ2-7 18 TRBV4-2 TRBD2
CASRGQGSHEQYF TGTGCCAGTAGAGGACAGGGCTCCCACGAGCAGTACTTC . TRBJ2-7 13 TRBV19 TRBD1
CASSIDRRGRNTEAFF TGTGCCAGTAGTATAGATCGAAGGGGAAGGAACACTGAAGCTTTCTTT . TRBJ1-1 16 TRBV19 .
CASRLLGANVLTF TGTGCCAGCAGGTTGCTCGGGGCCAACGTCCTGACTTTC . TRBJ2-6 13 TRBV11-2 .
CASSWMGERVGYTF TGCGCCAGCAGCTGGATGGGGGAACGCGTCGGCTACACCTTC . TRBJ1-2 14 TRBV5-1 .
CASSVGGSRGEQYF TGTGCCAGCAGCGTAGGTGGGTCTAGGGGGGAGCAGTACTTC . TRBJ2-7 14 TRBV9 .